The present T cell receptor (beta chain) was sequenced within a study of cytomegalovirus exposure and HLA in healthy donors. Study outcomes and limitations: Other equally common chains were less clonally expanded than HLA-associated TCR beta chains, a later analysis showed.

The CDR3 spans 16 residues. CDR1 is MNHNS, CDR2 SASEGT, per germline. V gave up 4 bases and J gave up 0 bases, with 13 bases separating them. Concerning this clone itself: Its specificity is not known.

The primer mix had 60 Vbeta and 13 Jbeta primers. Only in-frame clones appear in the TCRdb table, and some are missing; sequencing was by immunoSEQ multiplex PCR. Here the sample spans 97,000 or so clones, 70% being singletons. The source is a man aged 45 to 65 in good health and CMV-seronegative. J is TRBJ2-1 and V is TRBV6-1, with D unclear. The sample comprised PBMCs. The CDR3 is CASSVGQASSYNEQFF. As DNA, the CDR3 is TGTGCCAGCAGTGTTGGGCAGGCCAGCTCCTACAATGAGCAGTTCTTC.